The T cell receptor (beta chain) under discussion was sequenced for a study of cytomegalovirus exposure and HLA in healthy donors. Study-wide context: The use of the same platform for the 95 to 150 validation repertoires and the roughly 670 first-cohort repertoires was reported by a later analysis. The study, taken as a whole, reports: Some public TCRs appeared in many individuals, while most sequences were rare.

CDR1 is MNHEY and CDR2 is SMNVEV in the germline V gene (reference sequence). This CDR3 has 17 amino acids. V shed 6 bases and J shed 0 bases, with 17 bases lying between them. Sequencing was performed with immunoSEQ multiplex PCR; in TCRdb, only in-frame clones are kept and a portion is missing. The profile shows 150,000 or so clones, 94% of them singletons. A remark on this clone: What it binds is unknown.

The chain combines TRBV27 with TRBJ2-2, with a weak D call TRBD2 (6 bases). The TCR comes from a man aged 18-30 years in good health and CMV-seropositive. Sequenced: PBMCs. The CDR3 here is CASRGGRTGTNTGELFF. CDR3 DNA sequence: TGTGCCAGCAGGGGGGGACGGACGGGAACGAACACCGGGGAGCTGTTTTTT.